The following is a T cell receptor beta chain sequence with its context. What it recognizes is unknown. Blood CD4+ CD25-low CD127-high conventional T cells supplied the genomic DNA template. TCRdb's table, derived via immunoSEQ multiplex PCR, lists solely in-frame clones and lacks some. The sample shows roughly 34,000 clones, about 80% of them seen only once. The germline CDR1 and CDR2 sequences are SGHNT and YENEEA. V was trimmed by 2 bases and J by 0 bases, leaving 7 bases between them. CDR3 length: 14 residues. These data come from a study of regulatory and conventional T cells in RAG deficiency. Whole-study findings and limits: Omenn syndrome and CID/AS patients had around 100-fold fewer unique Treg TCR beta sequences, versus about 10-fold elsewhere. Control T-cell subsets had markedly higher Shannon entropy and lower Simpson indices than RAG-deficient patients. Patient subsets had shorter CDR3s; Omenn Treg-Tconv overlap exceeded 75%.

The same specimen was also included in a second study, on regulatory T cells. This second report adds: Primers: 52 TRBV forward and 13 TRBJ reverse. Skewed V and J usage and few unique V-J pairs marked patient repertoires, most in Tregs.

V and J are TRBV11-3 and TRBJ1-1; D might be TRBD1 (5 bases). The sequencing input was CD4+ effector T cells sorted from blood. This sequence was found in a human donor in good health. The CDR3 sequence is CASSLRGLNTEAFF. The DNA of the CDR3 is TGTGCCAGCAGCTTACGGGGCTTGAACACTGAAGCTTTCTTT. The full variable domain, rest sourced from reference TRBV11-3 and TRBJ1-1, is EAGVVQSPRYKIIEKKQPVAFWCNPISGHNTLYWYLQNLGQGPELLIRYENEEAVDDSQLPKDRFSAERLKGVDSTLKIQPAELGDSAVYLCASSLRGLNTEAFFGQGTRLTVV.